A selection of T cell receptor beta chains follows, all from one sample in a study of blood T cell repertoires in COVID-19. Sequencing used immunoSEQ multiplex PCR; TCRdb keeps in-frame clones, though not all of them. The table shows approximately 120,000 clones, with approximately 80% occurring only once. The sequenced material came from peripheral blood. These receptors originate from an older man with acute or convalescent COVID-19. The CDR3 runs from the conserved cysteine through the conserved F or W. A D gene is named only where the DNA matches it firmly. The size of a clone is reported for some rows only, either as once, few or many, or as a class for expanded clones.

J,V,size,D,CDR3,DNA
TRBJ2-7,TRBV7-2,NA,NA,CASSLVSEGVEQYF,TGTGCCAGCAGCTTAGTGTCGGAGGGAGTCGAGCAGTACTTC
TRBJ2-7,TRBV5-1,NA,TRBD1,CASSLHPTGAVEQYF,TGCGCCAGCAGCTTGCATCCGACAGGGGCGGTCGAGCAGTACTTC
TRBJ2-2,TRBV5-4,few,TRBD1,CASSLRDRQAGELFF,TGTGCCAGCAGCCTTAGGGACAGACAAGCCGGGGAGCTGTTTTTT
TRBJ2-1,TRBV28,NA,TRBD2,CASSLSGGSYNEQFF,TGTGCCAGCAGCCTGAGCGGGGGGTCGTACAATGAGCAGTTCTTC
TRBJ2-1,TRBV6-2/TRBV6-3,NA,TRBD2,CASSYLAGGYNEQFF,TGTGCCAGCAGTTACTTAGCGGGGGGATACAATGAGCAGTTCTTC
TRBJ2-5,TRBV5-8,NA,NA,CASSLDSQETQYF,TGTGCCAGCAGCTTGGACAGCCAAGAGACCCAGTACTTC
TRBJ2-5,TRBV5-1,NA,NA,CASSSNRAQETQYF,TGCGCCAGTTCCTCGAACAGGGCGCAGGAGACCCAGTACTTC
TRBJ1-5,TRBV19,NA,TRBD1,CASQRQGASNQPQHF,TGTGCCAGTCAGCGACAGGGGGCTAGCAATCAGCCCCAGCATTTT
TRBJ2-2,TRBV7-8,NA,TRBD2,CASSLRRGKNTGELFF,TGTGCCAGCAGCTTAAGGCGGGGGAAAAATACCGGGGAGCTGTTTTTT
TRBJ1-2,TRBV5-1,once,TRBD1,CASSLVQGDYGYTF,TGCGCCAGCAGCTTGGTACAGGGGGACTATGGCTACACCTTC
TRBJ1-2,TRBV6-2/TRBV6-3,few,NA,CASSPYFVGAIYGYTF,TGTGCCAGCAGCCCTTACTTCGTGGGGGCGATCTATGGCTACACCTTC
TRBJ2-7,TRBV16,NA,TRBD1,CASSRRQGAYEQYF,TGTGCCAGCAGCCGACGACAGGGGGCCTACGAGCAGTACTTC
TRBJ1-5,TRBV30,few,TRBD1,CAWTTGINQPQHF,TGTGCCTGGACGACAGGGATCAATCAGCCCCAGCATTTT
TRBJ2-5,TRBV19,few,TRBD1,CASSIEARGHRKTQYF,TGTGCCAGTAGTATAGAGGCCAGGGGGCACAGAAAGACCCAGTACTTC
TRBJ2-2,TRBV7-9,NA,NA,CASSLGRTGELFF,TGTGCCAGCAGCTTAGGTAGAACCGGGGAGCTGTTTTTT
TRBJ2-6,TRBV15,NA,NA,CATSRVFSGFSGANVLTF,TGTGCCACCAGCAGAGTTTTCTCAGGGTTCTCTGGGGCCAACGTCCTGACTTTC
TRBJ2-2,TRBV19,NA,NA,CASSIARVAGELFF,TGTGCCAGTAGTATAGCCAGGGTTGCCGGGGAGCTGTTTTTT
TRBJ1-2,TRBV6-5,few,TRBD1,CASSYSGGSGYTF,TGTGCCAGCAGCTATTCAGGGGGGTCTGGCTACACCTTC
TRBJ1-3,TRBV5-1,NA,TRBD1,CASSLAGQGGNTIYF,TGCGCCAGCAGCTTAGCGGGACAGGGTGGAAACACCATATATTTT
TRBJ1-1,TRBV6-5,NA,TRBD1,CASSSQGARAFF,TGTGCCAGCAGTTCGCAGGGGGCGCGTGCTTTCTTT
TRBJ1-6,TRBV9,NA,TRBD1,CASSKSLDRVQSPLHF,TGTGCCAGCAGCAAAAGCCTGGACAGGGTACAATCACCCCTCCACTTT
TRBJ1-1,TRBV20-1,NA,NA,CSAGREMAFF,TGCAGTGCTGGCAGGGAAATGGCTTTCTTT
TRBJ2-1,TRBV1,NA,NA,CTSSADRGLRNEQFF,TGCACCAGCAGCGCGGACAGGGGGCTTCGGAATGAGCAGTTCTTC
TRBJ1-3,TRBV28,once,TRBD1,CASSLGQLNTIYF,TGTGCCAGCAGTTTGGGACAGTTAAACACCATATATTTT
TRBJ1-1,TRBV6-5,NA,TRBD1,CASSKDRVDTEAFF,TGTGCCAGCAGTAAGGACAGGGTGGACACTGAAGCTTTCTTT
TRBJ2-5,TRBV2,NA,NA,CASSERRLETQYF,TGTGCCAGCAGTGAAAGGCGGCTGGAGACCCAGTACTTC
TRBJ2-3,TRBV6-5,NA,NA,CASSFTGGDTQYF,TGTGCCAGCAGTTTCACCGGGGGAGATACGCAGTATTTT
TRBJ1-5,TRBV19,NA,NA,CASKHGYSNQPQHF,TGTGCCAGTAAGCACGGGTATAGCAATCAGCCCCAGCATTTT
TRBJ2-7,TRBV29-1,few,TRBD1,CSVADRGYSYEQYF,TGCAGCGTCGCTGACAGGGGATACTCCTACGAGCAGTACTTC
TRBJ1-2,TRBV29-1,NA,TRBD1,CSVGTGGSYGYTF,TGCAGCGTGGGGACAGGGGGCAGCTATGGCTACACCTTC
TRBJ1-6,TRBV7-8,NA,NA,CASSFAGNSPLHF,TGTGCCAGCAGCTTCGCGGGTAATTCACCCCTCCACTTT
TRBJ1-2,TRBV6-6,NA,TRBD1,CASSYFDRAEGYTF,TGTGCCAGCAGTTACTTCGACAGGGCTGAGGGCTACACCTTC
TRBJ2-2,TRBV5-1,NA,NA,CASRPTSSGELFF,TGCGCCAGCAGACCTACTAGCTCCGGGGAGCTGTTTTTT
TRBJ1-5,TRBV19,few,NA,CASSILVGALSQPQHF,TGTGCCAGTAGTATCTTAGTGGGGGCGCTATCTCAGCCCCAGCATTTT
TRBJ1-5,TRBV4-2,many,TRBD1,CASSQNAGTDNQPQHF,TGTGCCAGCAGCCAGAATGCTGGGACAGACAATCAGCCCCAGCATTTT
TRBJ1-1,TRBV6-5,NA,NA,CASSYSAQTNTEAFF,TGTGCCAGCAGTTACTCCGCACAAACGAACACTGAAGCTTTCTTT
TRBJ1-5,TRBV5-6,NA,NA,CASSLPGSNQPQHF,TGTGCCAGCAGCTTGCCAGGGAGCAATCAGCCCCAGCATTTT
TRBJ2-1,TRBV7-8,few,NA,CASSRNRDNEQFF,TGTGCCAGCAGCCGAAACAGAGACAATGAGCAGTTCTTC
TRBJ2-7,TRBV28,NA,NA,CASSRRRVGDEQYF,TGTGCCAGCAGTCGCCGCAGGGTGGGTGACGAGCAGTACTTC
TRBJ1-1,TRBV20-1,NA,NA,CSARQNTEAFF,TGCAGTGCTAGACAGAACACTGAAGCTTTCTTT
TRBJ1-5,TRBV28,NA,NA,CASSIGGPQHF,TGTGCCAGCAGTATCGGGGGGCCCCAGCATTTT
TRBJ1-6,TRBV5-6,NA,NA,CASSSAGGGLVHF,TGTGCCAGCAGCTCAGCTGGGGGGGGACTTGTCCACTTT
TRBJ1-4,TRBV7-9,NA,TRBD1,CASSLVGTGGEKLFF,TGTGCCAGCAGCTTGGTGGGGACAGGGGGCGAAAAACTGTTTTTT
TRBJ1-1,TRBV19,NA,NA,CASKQGSTMNTEAFF,TGTGCCAGTAAACAGGGTTCAACAATGAACACTGAAGCTTTCTTT
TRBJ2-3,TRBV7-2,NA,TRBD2,CASSSPLGSGALDTQYF,TGTGCCAGCAGCTCGCCCCTGGGAAGCGGGGCCCTCGATACGCAGTATTTT
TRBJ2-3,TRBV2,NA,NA,CASSEFFGNTQYF,TGTGCCAGCAGTGAATTCTTCGGGAATACGCAGTATTTT
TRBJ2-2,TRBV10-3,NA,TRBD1,CAISGDRPPGELFF,TGTGCCATCAGTGGGGACAGGCCCCCTGGGGAGCTGTTTTTT
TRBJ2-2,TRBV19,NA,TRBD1,CASSLGQGPGELFF,TGTGCCAGTAGTCTCGGACAGGGCCCCGGGGAGCTGTTTTTT
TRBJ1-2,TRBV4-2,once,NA,CASSIDQDRGRSFTNYGYTF,TGTGCCAGCAGTATAGATCAGGATAGGGGCCGATCGTTTACTAACTATGGCTACACCTTC
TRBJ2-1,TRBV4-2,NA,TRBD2,CASSQEEAGGLTYNEQFF,TGTGCCAGCAGCCAAGAGGAAGCGGGGGGTTTAACCTACAATGAGCAGTTCTTC
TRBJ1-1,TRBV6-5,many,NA,CASTTGGFGTEAFF,TGTGCCAGCACCACGGGGGGCTTTGGCACTGAAGCTTTCTTT
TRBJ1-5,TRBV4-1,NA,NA,CASSRGESRGNQPQHF,TGCGCCAGCAGCAGGGGTGAAAGCAGGGGCAATCAGCCCCAGCATTTT
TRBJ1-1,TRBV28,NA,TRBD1,CASSPTGTGNTEAFF,TGTGCCAGCAGCCCTACCGGGACAGGAAACACTGAAGCTTTCTTT